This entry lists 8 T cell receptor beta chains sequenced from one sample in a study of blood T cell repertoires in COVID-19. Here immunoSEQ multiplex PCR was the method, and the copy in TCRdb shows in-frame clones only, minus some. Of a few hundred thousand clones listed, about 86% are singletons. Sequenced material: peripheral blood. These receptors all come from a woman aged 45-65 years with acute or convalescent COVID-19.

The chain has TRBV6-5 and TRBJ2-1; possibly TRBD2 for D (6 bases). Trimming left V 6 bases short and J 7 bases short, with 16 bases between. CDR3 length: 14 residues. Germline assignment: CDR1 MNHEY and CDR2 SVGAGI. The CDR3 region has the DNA TGTGCCAGCAGCCAACTAGGAGGGTTGAATGAGCAGTTCTTC. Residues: CASSQLGGLNEQFF.

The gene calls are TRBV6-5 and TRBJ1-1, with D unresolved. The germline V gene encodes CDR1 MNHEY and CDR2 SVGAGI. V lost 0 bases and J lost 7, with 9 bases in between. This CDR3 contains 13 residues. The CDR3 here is CASSYSEGVEAFF. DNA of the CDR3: TGTGCCAGCAGTTACTCGGAGGGCGTTGAAGCTTTCTTT.

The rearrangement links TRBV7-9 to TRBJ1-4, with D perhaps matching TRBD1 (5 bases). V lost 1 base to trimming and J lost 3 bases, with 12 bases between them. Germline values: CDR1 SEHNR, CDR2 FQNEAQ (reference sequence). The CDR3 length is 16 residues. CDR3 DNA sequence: TGTGCCAGCAGCTTAGGTATGGGGCAGCCTAATGAAAAACTGTTTTTT. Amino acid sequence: CASSLGMGQPNEKLFF.

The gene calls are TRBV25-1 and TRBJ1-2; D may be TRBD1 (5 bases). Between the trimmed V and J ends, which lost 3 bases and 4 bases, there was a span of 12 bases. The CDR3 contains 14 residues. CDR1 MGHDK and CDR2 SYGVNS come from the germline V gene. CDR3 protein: CASSDRNRPYGYTF. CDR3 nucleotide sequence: TGTGCCAGCAGTGACCGAAACAGGCCCTATGGCTACACCTTC.

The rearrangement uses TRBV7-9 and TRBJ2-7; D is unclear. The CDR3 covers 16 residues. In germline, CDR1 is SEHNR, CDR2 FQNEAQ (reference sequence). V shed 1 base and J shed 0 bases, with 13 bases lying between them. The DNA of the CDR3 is TGTGCCAGCAGCTTAGGAGGAACGGCCGTCTCCTACGAGCAGTACTTC. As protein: CASSLGGTAVSYEQYF.

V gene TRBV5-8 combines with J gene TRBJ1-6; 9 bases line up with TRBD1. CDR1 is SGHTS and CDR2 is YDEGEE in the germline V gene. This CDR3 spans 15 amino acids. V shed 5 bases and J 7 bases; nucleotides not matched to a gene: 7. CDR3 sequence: CASSWTGVENSPLHF. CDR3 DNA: TGTGCCAGCAGTTGGACAGGGGTTGAAAATTCACCCCTCCACTTT.

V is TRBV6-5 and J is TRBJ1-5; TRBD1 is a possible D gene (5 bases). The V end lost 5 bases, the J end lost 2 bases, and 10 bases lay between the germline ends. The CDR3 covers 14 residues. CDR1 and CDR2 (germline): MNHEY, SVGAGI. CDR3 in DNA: TGTGCCAGCAGTCCCGGGGGAGGCAATCAGCCCCAGCATTTT. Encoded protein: CASSPGGGNQPQHF.

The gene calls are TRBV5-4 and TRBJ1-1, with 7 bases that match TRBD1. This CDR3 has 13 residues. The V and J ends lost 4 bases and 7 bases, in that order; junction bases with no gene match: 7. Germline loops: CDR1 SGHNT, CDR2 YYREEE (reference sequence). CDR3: CASSTDRADEAFF. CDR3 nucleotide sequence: TGTGCCAGCAGCACAGACAGGGCGGATGAAGCTTTCTTT.